This T cell receptor (beta chain) was documented in a study of CD8 T cells in ankylosing spondylitis. With regard to this clonotype: What it binds is not known.

After removal of 5 bases from V and 9 bases from J, the junction contained 4 bases not matched to a gene. The CDR3 is 12 amino acids. Study-wide points: Reportedly, significant enrichment of disease-linked clones occurred in matched ankylosing spondylitis synovial fluid. Characteristic of ankylosing spondylitis blood, it appeared, was a TCR beta motif comprising eight highly homologous variants.

Preparation of TCR beta libraries was done by quantitative 5'-RACE with molecular barcodes. In TCRdb, the 5' RACE reads were re-called with MiXCR into one record per CDR3 protein. The repertoire holds about 460,000 distinct CDR3 sequences, with roughly 5% as singletons. This TCR came from a male donor with ankylosing spondylitis. The sample consisted of blood, either unsorted or a sorted T cell fraction (not recorded which). The V gene is TRBV12-3 or TRBV12-4, the J gene TRBJ2-1; TRBD2 aligns across 7 bases. The CDR3 nucleotides read TGTGCCAGCAGTAGCCTAGCGGCTGAGCAGTTCTTC. Translation: CASSSLAAEQFF.